These T cell receptor beta chains were read from a single sample in a study of CD4 T cells in relation to SARS-CoV-2 and coronaviruses. Clones were sequenced by immunoSEQ multiplex PCR, and TCRdb holds only the in-frame ones, with some missing. Of 15,000 to 20,000 clones in the sample, around 70% were seen once. No antigen has been identified for these receptors. The sample comprised CD4+ T cells from PBMCs, cultured in vitro. The receptors were gathered from a human donor in good health. The CDR3 runs from the conserved cysteine through the conserved F or W. The order of the fields is CDR3 protein, CDR3 DNA, D gene, J gene, clone size, V gene. D genes are given only for firm matches. Clone size is not always given. Where it is, it says once, few, many or a class for expanded clones.

cdr3_aa: CASSLVVGRWGTDTQYF; cdr3_nt: TGTGCCAGCAGCTTAGTGGTGGGCCGCTGGGGCACAGATACGCAGTATTTT; d_call: NA; j_call: TRBJ2-3; clone_size: NA; v_call: TRBV11-2
cdr3_aa: CSVDWVGYGYTF; cdr3_nt: TGCAGCGTTGACTGGGTCGGCTATGGCTACACCTTC; d_call: NA; j_call: TRBJ1-2; clone_size: few; v_call: TRBV29-1
cdr3_aa: CASSEPAGVSEQFF; cdr3_nt: TGTGCCAGCTCAGAGCCTGCCGGGGTCAGTGAGCAGTTCTTC; d_call: NA; j_call: TRBJ2-1; clone_size: NA; v_call: TRBV18
cdr3_aa: CATGGDSTYEQYF; cdr3_nt: TGTGCCACCGGGGGGGACAGCACCTACGAGCAGTACTTC; d_call: NA; j_call: TRBJ2-7; clone_size: few; v_call: TRBV24-1
cdr3_aa: CASSIADRLGYTF; cdr3_nt: TGTGCCAGCAGTATAGCTGATCGTCTGGGCTACACCTTC; d_call: NA; j_call: TRBJ1-2; clone_size: NA; v_call: TRBV5-4
cdr3_aa: CASRGGQMNTGELFF; cdr3_nt: TGTGCCAGCAGGGGGGGACAGATGAACACCGGGGAGCTGTTTTTT; d_call: NA; j_call: TRBJ2-2; clone_size: few; v_call: TRBV6-5
cdr3_aa: CASRGRGTEAFF; cdr3_nt: TGTGCCAGCAGGGGTCGAGGCACTGAAGCTTTCTTT; d_call: NA; j_call: TRBJ1-1; clone_size: NA; v_call: TRBV6-1
cdr3_aa: CATKDRGQETQYF; cdr3_nt: TGTGCCACCAAGGACAGGGGCCAAGAGACCCAGTACTTC; d_call: TRBD1; j_call: TRBJ2-5; clone_size: NA; v_call: TRBV10-3
cdr3_aa: CASSPDRDRGYQYF; cdr3_nt: TGTGCCAGCTCACCAGACCGGGACAGGGGTTATCAGTACTTC; d_call: TRBD1; j_call: TRBJ2-4; clone_size: NA; v_call: TRBV18
cdr3_aa: CASSLINYEQYF; cdr3_nt: TGTGCCAGCAGCTTAATTAACTACGAGCAGTACTTC; d_call: NA; j_call: TRBJ2-7; clone_size: few; v_call: TRBV5-8
cdr3_aa: CAISDSGTEQFF; cdr3_nt: TGTGCCATCAGTGATAGCGGAACCGAGCAGTTCTTC; d_call: NA; j_call: TRBJ2-1; clone_size: NA; v_call: TRBV10-3
cdr3_aa: CATSRDFNEQFF; cdr3_nt: TGTGCCACCAGCAGAGATTTCAATGAGCAGTTCTTC; d_call: NA; j_call: TRBJ2-1; clone_size: NA; v_call: TRBV15
cdr3_aa: CASSWGTETTDTQYF; cdr3_nt: TGTGCCAGCAGCTGGGGGACAGAAACGACAGATACGCAGTATTTT; d_call: TRBD1; j_call: TRBJ2-3; clone_size: NA; v_call: TRBV11-3
cdr3_aa: CASMRGSSTEAFF; cdr3_nt: TGTGCCAGCATGAGAGGCAGTTCGACTGAAGCTTTCTTT; d_call: NA; j_call: TRBJ1-1; clone_size: few; v_call: TRBV12-3/TRBV12-4
cdr3_aa: CASRETGGIGPVHF; cdr3_nt: TGTGCCAGCAGAGAGACAGGGGGCATAGGGCCGGTCCACTTT; d_call: TRBD1; j_call: TRBJ1-6; clone_size: NA; v_call: TRBV6-5
cdr3_aa: CASKGGAYEQYF; cdr3_nt: TGTGCCAGCAAGGGCGGAGCCTACGAGCAGTACTTC; d_call: NA; j_call: TRBJ2-7; clone_size: NA; v_call: TRBV2
cdr3_aa: CASSEAGAGYGYTF; cdr3_nt: TGTGCCAGCAGTGAAGCAGGGGCAGGGTATGGCTACACCTTC; d_call: NA; j_call: TRBJ1-2; clone_size: NA; v_call: TRBV6-1
cdr3_aa: CASSPADSNRDTIYF; cdr3_nt: TGCGCCAGCAGCCCGGCCGACAGTAATCGGGACACCATATATTTT; d_call: NA; j_call: TRBJ1-3; clone_size: NA; v_call: TRBV5-1
cdr3_aa: CASSQVVGEQYF; cdr3_nt: TGTGCCAGCAGCCAAGTAGTCGGGGAGCAGTACTTC; d_call: NA; j_call: TRBJ2-7; clone_size: NA; v_call: TRBV3-1/TRBV3-2
cdr3_aa: CASRDLSSGNTIYF; cdr3_nt: TGCGCCAGCCGGGACTTAAGCTCTGGAAACACCATATATTTT; d_call: NA; j_call: TRBJ1-3; clone_size: NA; v_call: TRBV5-1
cdr3_aa: CASSLNLVADTQYF; cdr3_nt: TGTGCCAGCAGCTTAAACCTTGTTGCAGATACGCAGTATTTT; d_call: NA; j_call: TRBJ2-3; clone_size: NA; v_call: TRBV7-9
cdr3_aa: CASSFGGEGGYTF; cdr3_nt: TGTGCCAGCAGCTTCGGGGGGGAGGGTGGCTACACCTTC; d_call: NA; j_call: TRBJ1-2; clone_size: NA; v_call: TRBV5-4
cdr3_aa: CAWSRQSYEQYF; cdr3_nt: TGTGCCTGGAGCCGACAGTCCTACGAGCAGTACTTC; d_call: NA; j_call: TRBJ2-7; clone_size: NA; v_call: TRBV30
cdr3_aa: CASSSGTPTGELFF; cdr3_nt: TGTGCCAGCAGTTCCGGGACACCTACCGGGGAGCTGTTTTTT; d_call: NA; j_call: TRBJ2-2; clone_size: NA; v_call: TRBV6-5
cdr3_aa: CASSLSGTATSYEQYF; cdr3_nt: TGTGCCAGCAGCTTATCCGGGACAGCCACTTCCTACGAGCAGTACTTC; d_call: TRBD1; j_call: TRBJ2-7; clone_size: NA; v_call: TRBV7-8
cdr3_aa: CASSFLGAGNTEAFF; cdr3_nt: TGTGCCAGCAGTTTTTTGGGGGCTGGGAACACTGAAGCTTTCTTT; d_call: NA; j_call: TRBJ1-1; clone_size: NA; v_call: TRBV28
cdr3_aa: CASSPRGQGIGTDTQYF; cdr3_nt: TGTGCCAGCAGCCCGCGCGGGCAGGGGATAGGAACAGATACGCAGTATTTT; d_call: NA; j_call: TRBJ2-3; clone_size: NA; v_call: TRBV7-6
cdr3_aa: CASSLALLRGQETQYF; cdr3_nt: TGTGCCAGCAGCTTAGCCCTTTTAAGGGGGCAAGAGACCCAGTACTTC; d_call: NA; j_call: TRBJ2-5; clone_size: NA; v_call: TRBV7-2
cdr3_aa: CASSRSTGGNTEAFF; cdr3_nt: TGTGCCAGCAGCCGAAGTACAGGGGGGAACACTGAAGCTTTCTTT; d_call: TRBD1; j_call: TRBJ1-1; clone_size: once; v_call: TRBV7-9
cdr3_aa: CASSPDSTPDEQYF; cdr3_nt: TGCGCCAGCAGCCCCGATTCGACCCCTGACGAGCAGTACTTC; d_call: NA; j_call: TRBJ2-7; clone_size: few; v_call: TRBV5-1
cdr3_aa: CASSPGLGETQYF; cdr3_nt: TGTGCCAGCTCACCAGGGCTAGGGGAGACCCAGTACTTC; d_call: NA; j_call: TRBJ2-5; clone_size: NA; v_call: TRBV18
cdr3_aa: CASSLEGRRTDTQYF; cdr3_nt: TGCGCCAGCAGCTTGGAGGGACGGCGCACAGATACGCAGTATTTT; d_call: NA; j_call: TRBJ2-3; clone_size: NA; v_call: TRBV5-1
cdr3_aa: CATSDQTGLRETQYF; cdr3_nt: TGTGCCACCAGTGACCAGACAGGGCTACGGGAGACCCAGTACTTC; d_call: TRBD1; j_call: TRBJ2-5; clone_size: NA; v_call: TRBV24-1
cdr3_aa: CASSLQGNSPLHF; cdr3_nt: TGTGCCAGCAGTTTACAGGGGAATTCACCCCTCCACTTT; d_call: NA; j_call: TRBJ1-6; clone_size: NA; v_call: TRBV27
cdr3_aa: CASSQAINNQPQHF; cdr3_nt: TGTGCCAGCAGCCAAGCAATCAACAATCAGCCCCAGCATTTT; d_call: NA; j_call: TRBJ1-5; clone_size: NA; v_call: TRBV3-1/TRBV3-2
cdr3_aa: CASSQDFRADSYNEQFF; cdr3_nt: TGTGCCAGCAGCCAAGACTTCCGGGCCGACTCCTACAATGAGCAGTTCTTC; d_call: NA; j_call: TRBJ2-1; clone_size: NA; v_call: TRBV4-2
cdr3_aa: CASSTRTGGSYEQYF; cdr3_nt: TGTGCCAGTAGTACCCGGACAGGGGGCTCCTACGAGCAGTACTTC; d_call: TRBD1; j_call: TRBJ2-7; clone_size: few; v_call: TRBV19
cdr3_aa: CASSPGQGAWRNTGELFF; cdr3_nt: TGCGCCAGCAGTCCGGGACAGGGGGCGTGGAGGAACACCGGGGAGCTGTTTTTT; d_call: TRBD1; j_call: TRBJ2-2; clone_size: NA; v_call: TRBV4-1
cdr3_aa: CSVEGAPGYLQIETQYF; cdr3_nt: TGCAGCGTTGAAGGGGCGCCCGGTTACCTTCAGATAGAGACCCAGTACTTC; d_call: NA; j_call: TRBJ2-5; clone_size: NA; v_call: TRBV29-1
cdr3_aa: CASSAYYEQYF; cdr3_nt: TGTGCCAGCAGCGCTTACTACGAGCAGTACTTC; d_call: NA; j_call: TRBJ2-7; clone_size: NA; v_call: TRBV5-8
cdr3_aa: CASSAGTGFHEQYF; cdr3_nt: TGTGCCAGCAGCGCCGGGACAGGGTTCCACGAGCAGTACTTC; d_call: TRBD1; j_call: TRBJ2-7; clone_size: NA; v_call: TRBV6-5
cdr3_aa: CASSQEPTGMADTQYF; cdr3_nt: TGTGCCAGCAGCCAAGAACCAACAGGGATGGCGGATACGCAGTATTTT; d_call: NA; j_call: TRBJ2-3; clone_size: NA; v_call: TRBV4-2
cdr3_aa: CASSQVDLNEQFF; cdr3_nt: TGTGCCAGCAGCCAAGTCGATCTGAATGAGCAGTTCTTC; d_call: NA; j_call: TRBJ2-1; clone_size: NA; v_call: TRBV14
cdr3_aa: CASSKDGQGFYEQYF; cdr3_nt: TGTGCCAGCAGCAAAGACGGCCAGGGGTTCTACGAGCAGTACTTC; d_call: NA; j_call: TRBJ2-7; clone_size: NA; v_call: TRBV21-1
cdr3_aa: CASSVAAGGTDTQYF; cdr3_nt: TGTGCCAGCAGCGTAGCGGCAGGGGGGACAGATACGCAGTATTTT; d_call: NA; j_call: TRBJ2-3; clone_size: few; v_call: TRBV9